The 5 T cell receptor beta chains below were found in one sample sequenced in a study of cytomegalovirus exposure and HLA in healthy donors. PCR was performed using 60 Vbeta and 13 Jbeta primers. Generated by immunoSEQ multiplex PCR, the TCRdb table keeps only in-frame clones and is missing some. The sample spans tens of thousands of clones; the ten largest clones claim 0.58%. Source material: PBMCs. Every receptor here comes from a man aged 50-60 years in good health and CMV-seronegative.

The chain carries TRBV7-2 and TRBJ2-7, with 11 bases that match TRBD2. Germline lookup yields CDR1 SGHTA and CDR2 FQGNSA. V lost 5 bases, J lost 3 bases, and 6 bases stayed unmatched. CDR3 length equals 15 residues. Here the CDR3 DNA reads TGTGCCAGCAGCGTTACTAGCGGGGGCGTCTACGAGCAGTACTTC. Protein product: CASSVTSGGVYEQYF.

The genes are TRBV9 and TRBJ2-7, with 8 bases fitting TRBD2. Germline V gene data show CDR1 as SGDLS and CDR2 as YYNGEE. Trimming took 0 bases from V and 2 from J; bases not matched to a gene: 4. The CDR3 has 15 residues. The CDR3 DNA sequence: TGTGCCAGCAGCGTAGGGGCGGGGGGAACCTACGAGCAGTACTTC. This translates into CASSVGAGGTYEQYF.

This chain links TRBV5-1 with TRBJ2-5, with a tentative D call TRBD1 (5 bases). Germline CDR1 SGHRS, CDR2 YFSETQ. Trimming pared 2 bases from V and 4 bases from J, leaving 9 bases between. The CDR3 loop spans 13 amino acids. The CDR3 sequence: CASSFRQRETQYF. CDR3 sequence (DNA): TGCGCCAGCAGCTTCAGACAGCGAGAGACCCAGTACTTC.

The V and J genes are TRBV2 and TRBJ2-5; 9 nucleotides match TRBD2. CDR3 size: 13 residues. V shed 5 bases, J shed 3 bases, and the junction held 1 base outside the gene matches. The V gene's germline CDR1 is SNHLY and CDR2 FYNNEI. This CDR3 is CASSPSGEETQYF. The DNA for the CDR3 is TGTGCCAGCAGTCCTAGCGGGGAAGAGACCCAGTACTTC.

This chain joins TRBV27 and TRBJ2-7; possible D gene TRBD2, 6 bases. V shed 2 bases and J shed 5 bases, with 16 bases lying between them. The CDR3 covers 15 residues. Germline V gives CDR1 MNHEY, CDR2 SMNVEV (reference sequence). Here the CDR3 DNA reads TGTGCCAGCAGTTTAGGAGGGGACTTGAGTCACGAGCAGTACTTC. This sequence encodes CASSLGGDLSHEQYF.